Shown below are 21 T cell receptor beta chains from a single sample sequenced in a study of a mutant IDH1 vaccine in newly diagnosed glioma. The method was immunoSEQ multiplex PCR; TCRdb's version includes in-frame clones alone and lacks a portion of them. The profile shows about 15,000 clones, around 91% of them singletons. The time point: baseline, week 1 (first vaccination visit). Noted treatment: pre-vaccination baseline after standard-of-care therapy. This specimen was PBMCs, taken from a glioma patient treated with radiotherapy, temozolomide or both. All receptors come from a woman aged 40 to 50 with glioma. Some clones in this sample may be carry-over from other donors' samples.

The V call is TRBV4-2, the J call TRBJ2-3, with TRBD2 matching over 8 bases. Germline V gene sequence: CDR1 LGHNA, CDR2 YNFKEQ. The CDR3 is made up of 15 amino acids. V was clipped by 2 bases and J by 4 bases; unmatched bases: 5. The CDR3 reads CASSQSAGASDTQYF. In DNA form, the CDR3 reads TGTGCCAGCAGCCAATCAGCGGGAGCTTCAGATACGCAGTATTTT.

This clone appeared once. J is TRBJ2-2 and V is TRBV7-9, with 7 bases fitting TRBD2. Germline assignment: CDR1 SEHNR and CDR2 FQNEAQ (reference sequence). After removal of 5 bases from V and 4 bases from J, the junction contained 7 bases not matched to a gene. CDR3 length equals 15 residues. CDR3 sequence (DNA): TGTGCCAGCAGCACCAGCCCGGGGGGCACCGGGGAGCTGTTTTTT. Its translation is CASSTSPGGTGELFF.

The V call is TRBV30, the J call TRBJ1-4, with TRBD1 matching over 7 bases. Germline values: CDR1 GTSNPN, CDR2 SVGIG (reference sequence). V was pared by 5 bases and J by 5 bases, with 5 bases of the junction left unmatched. This CDR3 region has 13 residues. CDR3 region: CAWGGQINEKLFF. CDR3 sequence (DNA): TGTGCCTGGGGGGGACAGATAAATGAAAAACTGTTTTTT.

The CDR3 region has the DNA TGTGCCAGCAGTAGTCGGGAGGCCACAGATACGCAGTATTTT. Translation: CASSSREATDTQYF. The genes are TRBV2 and TRBJ2-3, with 7 bases that match TRBD2. There are 14 residues in the CDR3. CDR1 is SNHLY, CDR2 FYNNEI, per germline. Trimming at V came to 5 bases and at J to 2 bases, leaving 4 bases not matched to a gene.

The J gene is TRBJ2-1, the V gene TRBV2; 9 positions match TRBD2. CDR1 is SNHLY and CDR2 is FYNNEI in the germline V gene. The junction had 9 bases not matched to a gene; V was cut back by 6 bases and J by 9 bases. The length of the CDR3 is 14 residues. CDR3 sequence (DNA): TGTGCCAGCAGCGGTCGCGGGGGGGCGACTGAGCAGTTCTTC. Amino acid sequence: CASSGRGGATEQFF.

In its sample, this clone was seen a few times. J is TRBJ2-2 and V is TRBV2; possibly TRBD2 for D (6 bases). The V and J ends lost 10 bases and 5 bases respectively, with 20 bases between them. CDR1 SNHLY and CDR2 FYNNEI come from the germline V gene. CDR3 length equals 15 residues. CDR3: CANTVEGPLTGELFF. CDR3 DNA sequence: TGTGCCAACACCGTGGAGGGGCCTTTAACCGGGGAGCTGTTTTTT.

V usage is TRBV10-2 and J usage is TRBJ1-1, with D maybe TRBD1 (6 bases). V was pared by 4 bases and J by 5 bases, with 8 bases between. The CDR3 loop spans 12 amino acids. CDR1 is WSHSY, CDR2 SAAADI, per germline. CDR3 amino acids: CASSVGGTEAFF. The CDR3, as DNA: TGCGCCAGCAGTGTAGGGGGGACTGAAGCTTTCTTT.

The rearrangement uses TRBV15 and TRBJ2-7; TRBD1 matches 7 bases. Germline values: CDR1 LNHNV, CDR2 YYDKDF (reference sequence). The ends lost 5 bases at V and 3 bases at J; junction bases unmatched: 4. CDR3 length equals 13 residues. The CDR3: CATSRDSIYEQYF. The CDR3 DNA follows: TGTGCCACCAGCCGGGACAGCATCTACGAGCAGTACTTC.

The chain joins TRBV6-4 to TRBJ1-1; D unresolved. Germline assignment: CDR1 MRHNA and CDR2 SNTAGT. The CDR3 is made up of 11 amino acids. The CDR3 sequence: CGGRVNTEAFF. Here the CDR3 DNA reads TGTGGGGGAAGGGTGAACACTGAAGCTTTCTTT.

In this sample, this clone turned up a few times. This chain connects TRBV6-1 to TRBJ2-6; D uncertain. The CDR3 is 14 amino acids. V dropped 3 bases and J dropped 4 bases, with 7 bases sitting between them. Per the germline V gene, CDR1 is MNHNS and CDR2 is SASEGT. The CDR3 nucleotides read TGTGCCAGCAGTGAGCTCTCGGGGGCCAACGTCCTGACTTTC. Amino acids: CASSELSGANVLTF.

J is TRBJ2-7 and V is TRBV2; tentative D call: TRBD1 (5 bases). V was cut by 0 bases and J by 13 bases, with 10 bases left in between. CDR3 length equals 11 residues. Per germline, CDR1 SNHLY and CDR2 FYNNEI. The CDR3 DNA is TGTGCCAGCAGTGAAGCGCGACAGAACTACTTC. This gives the protein CASSEARQNYF.

This sequence joins TRBV14 and TRBJ2-7; D is ambiguous. CDR1 and CDR2 from the germline V gene are SGHDN and FVKESK. V lost 3 bases, J lost 4 bases, and 10 bases lay in between. This CDR3 is 13 amino acids long. The CDR3 region is CASSQGFGYEQYF. The CDR3 coding sequence is TGTGCCAGCAGCCAGGGTTTTGGGTACGAGCAGTACTTC.

This chain uses TRBV5-8 with TRBJ1-1, with D tentatively TRBD1 (6 bases). The V gene lost 5 bases and the J gene lost 0 bases, with 14 bases spanning the gap. CDR3 size: 15 residues. The germline V gene encodes CDR1 SGHTS and CDR2 YDEGEE. CDR3 sequence (DNA): TGTGCCAGCAGGGACCAGGGGCAGTTGAACACTGAAGCTTTCTTT. Protein: CASRDQGQLNTEAFF.

The V and J genes are TRBV5-4 and TRBJ2-1; TRBD1 or TRBD2 may be the D gene (6 bases each). The germline gives CDR1 SGHNT, CDR2 YYREEE (reference sequence). Trimming shortened V by 0 bases and J by 4 bases, and 14 bases separated the two germline ends. The CDR3 consists of 16 residues. The CDR3 sequence: CASSLATGAPYNEQFF. The DNA for the CDR3 is TGTGCCAGCAGCTTGGCAACGGGGGCTCCTTACAATGAGCAGTTCTTC.

This chain joins TRBV27 and TRBJ2-7, with D possibly matching TRBD1 (5 bases). Germline lookup yields CDR1 MNHEY and CDR2 SMNVEV (reference sequence). The CDR3 runs 15 residues. V was cut by 8 bases and J by 2 bases, with 19 bases left in between. The chain's CDR3 is CASGRTISGAYEQYF. CDR3 nucleotide sequence: TGTGCCAGCGGCCGGACAATCTCGGGCGCCTACGAGCAGTACTTC.

The J gene is TRBJ1-5, the V gene TRBV28, with D uncertain. The germline V gene encodes CDR1 MDHEN and CDR2 SYDVKM. Trimming cost V 1 base and J 6 bases, with 13 bases left between them. This CDR3 has 15 residues. CDR3 bases: TGTGCCAGCAGTTTATACTCGGGGTTTCTTCAGCCCCAGCATTTT. It translates to CASSLYSGFLQPQHF.

V gene TRBV23-1 combines with J gene TRBJ1-5, with 8 bases identical to TRBD1. TRBV23-1 is designated an ORF whose function remains uncertain. This CDR3 spans 16 amino acids. V lost 7 bases, J lost 0 bases, and 8 bases stayed unmatched. CDR3 coding DNA: TGCGCCAGCATCCCTTTCAGGGGGCTTAGCAATCAGCCCCAGCATTTT. Protein sequence: CASIPFRGLSNQPQHF.

The V and J genes are TRBV7-9 and TRBJ2-2; 7 bases agree with TRBD2. The CDR3 has 14 residues. V gave up 6 bases and J gave up 3 bases; unmatched junction bases: 4. The germline V gene encodes CDR1 SEHNR and CDR2 FQNEAQ (reference sequence). The CDR3 loop is CASSSLADTGELFF. The DNA of the CDR3 is TGTGCCAGCAGTTCCCTAGCGGACACCGGGGAGCTGTTTTTT.

The chain has TRBV5-8 and TRBJ2-3; 9 bases line up with TRBD1. Germline values: CDR1 SGHTS, CDR2 YDEGEE. The CDR3 is 15 amino acids. V gave up 3 bases and J gave up 0 bases; unmatched junction bases: 2. The CDR3: CASSSGTGSTDTQYF. The CDR3 DNA is TGTGCCAGCAGCTCCGGGACAGGGAGCACAGATACGCAGTATTTT.

This clone occurred a few times. The CDR3 loop is CASSLETGGVVSRTEAFF. DNA for the CDR3: TGTGCCAGCAGCTTAGAAACAGGGGGCGTCGTCTCTCGGACTGAAGCTTTCTTT. The chain employs TRBV7-9 and TRBJ1-1, with 9 bases aligning to TRBD1. The germline V gene encodes CDR1 SEHNR and CDR2 FQNEAQ (reference sequence). V lost 1 base and J lost 5; bases outside the gene matches: 14. This CDR3 region has 18 residues.

The J gene is TRBJ2-5, the V gene TRBV18; tentative D call: TRBD1 (6 bases). This CDR3 is built from 13 residues. V was shortened by 3 bases and J by 5 bases, with 10 bases between the two germline ends. Germline values: CDR1 KGHSH, CDR2 LQKENI. The CDR3 DNA is TGTGCCAGCTCACCGGGTCAGGGGGAGACCCAGTACTTC. It translates to CASSPGQGETQYF.